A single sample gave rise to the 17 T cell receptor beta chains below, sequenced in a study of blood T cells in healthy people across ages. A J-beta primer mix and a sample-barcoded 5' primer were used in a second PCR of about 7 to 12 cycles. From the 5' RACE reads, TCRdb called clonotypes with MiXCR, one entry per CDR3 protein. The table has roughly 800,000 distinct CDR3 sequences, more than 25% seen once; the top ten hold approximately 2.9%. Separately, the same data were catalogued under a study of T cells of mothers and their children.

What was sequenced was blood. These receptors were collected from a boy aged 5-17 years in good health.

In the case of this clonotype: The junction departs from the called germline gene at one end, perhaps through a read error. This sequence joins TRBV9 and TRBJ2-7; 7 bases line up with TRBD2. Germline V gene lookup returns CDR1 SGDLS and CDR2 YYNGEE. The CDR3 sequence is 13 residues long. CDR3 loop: CASSSGRWTSGNF. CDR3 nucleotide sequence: TGTGCCAGCAGCTCGGGACGTTGGACGAGCGGGAACTTC.

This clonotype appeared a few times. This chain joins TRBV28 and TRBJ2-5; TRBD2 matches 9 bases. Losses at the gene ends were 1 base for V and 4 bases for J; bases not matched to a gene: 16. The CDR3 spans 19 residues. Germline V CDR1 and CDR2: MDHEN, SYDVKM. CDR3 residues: CASSLSTPFGGGALETQYF. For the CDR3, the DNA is TGTGCCAGCAGTTTATCGACCCCTTTTGGCGGGGGGGCCTTAGAGACCCAGTACTTC.

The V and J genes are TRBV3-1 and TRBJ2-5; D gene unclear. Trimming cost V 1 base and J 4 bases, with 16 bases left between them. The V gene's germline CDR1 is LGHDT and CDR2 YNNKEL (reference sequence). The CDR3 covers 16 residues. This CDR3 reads CASSQVVSGGRETQYF. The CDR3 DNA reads TGTGCCAGCAGCCAAGTGGTCTCGGGTGGAAGAGAGACCCAGTACTTC.

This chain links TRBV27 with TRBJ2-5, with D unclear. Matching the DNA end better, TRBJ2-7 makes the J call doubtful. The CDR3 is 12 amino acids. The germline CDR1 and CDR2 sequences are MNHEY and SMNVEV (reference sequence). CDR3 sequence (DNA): TGTGCCAGCACCCAAAATAGGGTCGAGCAGTACTTC. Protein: CASTQNRVEQYF.

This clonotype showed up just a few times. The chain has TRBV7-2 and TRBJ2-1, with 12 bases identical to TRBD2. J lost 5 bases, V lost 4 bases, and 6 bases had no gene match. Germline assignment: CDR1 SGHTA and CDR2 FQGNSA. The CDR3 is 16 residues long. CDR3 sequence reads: CASSSTSGGRDNEQFF. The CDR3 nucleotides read TGTGCCAGCAGCTCCACTAGCGGGGGGAGGGACAATGAGCAGTTCTTC.

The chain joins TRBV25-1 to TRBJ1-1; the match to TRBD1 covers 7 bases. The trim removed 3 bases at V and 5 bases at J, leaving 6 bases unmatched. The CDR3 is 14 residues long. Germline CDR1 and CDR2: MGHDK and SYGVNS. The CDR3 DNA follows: TGTGCCAGCAGTGATACGGACAGGTTGACTGAAGCTTTCTTT. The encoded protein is CASSDTDRLTEAFF. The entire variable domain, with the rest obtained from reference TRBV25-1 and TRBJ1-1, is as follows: EADIYQTPRYLVIGTGKKITLECSQTMGHDKMYWYQQDPGMELHLIHYSYGVNSTEKGDLSSESTVSRIRTEHFPLTLESARPSHTSQYLCASSDTDRLTEAFFGQGTRLTVV.

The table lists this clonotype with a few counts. CDR3 DNA: TGCAGCGTCGATATAGGGGGCTTCGATGGCTACACCTTC. It translates to CSVDIGGFDGYTF. The genes are TRBV29-1 and TRBJ1-2, with TRBD1 identical over 7 bases. This CDR3 contains 13 residues. CDR1 and CDR2 (germline): SQVTM, ANQGSEA. J lost 6 bases, V lost 6 bases, and 10 bases had no gene match.

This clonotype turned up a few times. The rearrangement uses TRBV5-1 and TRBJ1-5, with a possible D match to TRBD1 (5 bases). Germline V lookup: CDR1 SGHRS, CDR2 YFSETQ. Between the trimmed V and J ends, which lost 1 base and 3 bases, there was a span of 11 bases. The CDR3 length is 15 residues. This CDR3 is CASSLFGAFNQPQHF. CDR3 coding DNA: TGCGCCAGCAGCTTGTTCGGGGCGTTCAATCAGCCCCAGCATTTT.

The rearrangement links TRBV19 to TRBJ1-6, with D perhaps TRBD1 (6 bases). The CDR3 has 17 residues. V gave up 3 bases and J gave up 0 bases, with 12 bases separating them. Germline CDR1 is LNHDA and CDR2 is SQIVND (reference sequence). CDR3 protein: CASSIRQESSYNSPLHF. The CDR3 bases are TGTGCCAGTAGTATCCGACAGGAGAGCTCCTATAATTCACCCCTCCACTTT.

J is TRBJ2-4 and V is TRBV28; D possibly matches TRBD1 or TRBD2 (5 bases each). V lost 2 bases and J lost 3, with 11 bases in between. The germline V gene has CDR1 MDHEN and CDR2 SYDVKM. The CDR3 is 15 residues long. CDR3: CASSLKKGSKNIQYF. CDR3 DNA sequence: TGTGCCAGCAGTTTAAAAAAGGGGAGCAAAAACATTCAGTACTTC.

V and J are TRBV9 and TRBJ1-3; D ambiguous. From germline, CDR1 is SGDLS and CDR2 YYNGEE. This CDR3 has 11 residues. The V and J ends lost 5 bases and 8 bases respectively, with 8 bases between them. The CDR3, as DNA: TGTGCCAGCAGAGGACTTGACACCATATATTTT. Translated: CASRGLDTIYF.

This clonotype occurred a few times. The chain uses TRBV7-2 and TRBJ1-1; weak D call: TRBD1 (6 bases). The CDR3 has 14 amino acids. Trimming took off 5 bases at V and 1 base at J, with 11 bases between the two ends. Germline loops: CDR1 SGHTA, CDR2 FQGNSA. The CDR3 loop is CASSPVQGNTEAFF. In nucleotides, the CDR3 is TGTGCCAGCAGCCCCGTACAGGGGAACACTGAAGCTTTCTTT.

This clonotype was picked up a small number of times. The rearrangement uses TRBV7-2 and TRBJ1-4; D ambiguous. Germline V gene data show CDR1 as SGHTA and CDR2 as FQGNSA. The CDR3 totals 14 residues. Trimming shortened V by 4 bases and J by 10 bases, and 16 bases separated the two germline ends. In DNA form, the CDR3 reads TGTGCCAGCAGCTACCGGACCCCCGAGGGAAAACTGTTTTTT. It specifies CASSYRTPEGKLFF.

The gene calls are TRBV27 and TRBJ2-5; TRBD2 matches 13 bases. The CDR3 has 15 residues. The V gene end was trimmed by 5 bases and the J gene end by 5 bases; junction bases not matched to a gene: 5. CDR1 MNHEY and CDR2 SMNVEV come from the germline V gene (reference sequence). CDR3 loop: CASSQLAGGHETQYF. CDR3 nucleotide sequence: TGTGCCAGCAGTCAACTAGCGGGGGGGCACGAGACCCAGTACTTC.

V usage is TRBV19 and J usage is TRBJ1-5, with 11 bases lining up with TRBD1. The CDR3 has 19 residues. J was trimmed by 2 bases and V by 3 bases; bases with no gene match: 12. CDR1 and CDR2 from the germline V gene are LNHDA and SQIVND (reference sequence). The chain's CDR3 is CASSIGDRGIVWGNQPQHF. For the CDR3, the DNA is TGTGCCAGTAGTATCGGGGACAGGGGGATTGTTTGGGGCAATCAGCCCCAGCATTTT.

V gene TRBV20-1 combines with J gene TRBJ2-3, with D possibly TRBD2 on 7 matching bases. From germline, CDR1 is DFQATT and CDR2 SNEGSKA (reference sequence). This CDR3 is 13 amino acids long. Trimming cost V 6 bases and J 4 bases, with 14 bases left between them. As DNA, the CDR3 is TGCAGTGCCAAATCGGGGGGCCCAGATACGCAGTATTTT. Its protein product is CSAKSGGPDTQYF.

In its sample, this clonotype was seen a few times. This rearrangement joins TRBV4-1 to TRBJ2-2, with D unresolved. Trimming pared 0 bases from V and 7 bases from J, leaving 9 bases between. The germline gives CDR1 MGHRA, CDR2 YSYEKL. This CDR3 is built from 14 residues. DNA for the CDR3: TGCGCCAGCAGCCAAGATAGAGTGAACGGGGAGCTGTTTTTT. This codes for CASSQDRVNGELFF.